There are many counts of the clone carrying this T cell receptor (beta chain). This sample was included in a study of T cells in Graves' hyperthyroidism and ophthalmopathy. Each 10 ml fresh peripheral blood draw supplied the PBMCs. RNA transcripts gave rise to amplified TCR beta CDR3 regions. When the TCR CDR3 underwent first-round RT-PCR, the HTBI primer set was used. MiXCR was run by TCRdb on the multiplex PCR reads, yielding one entry per CDR3 protein. The sample contains 490,000 or so distinct CDR3 sequences, around 20% of which appear only once. The V and J ends lost 4 bases and 4 bases, in that order; junction bases with no gene match: 4. The CDR3 is 14 residues long.

The V call is TRBV12-3 or TRBV12-4, the J call TRBJ2-7, with TRBD1 matching 10 bases. Sequenced material: blood. The sequence was collected from a man in his forties with Graves' ophthalmopathy. The CDR3 DNA reads as TGTGCCAGCAGTTGGGGGACAGGGGAGTACGAGCAGTACTTC. Amino acids: CASSWGTGEYEQYF.